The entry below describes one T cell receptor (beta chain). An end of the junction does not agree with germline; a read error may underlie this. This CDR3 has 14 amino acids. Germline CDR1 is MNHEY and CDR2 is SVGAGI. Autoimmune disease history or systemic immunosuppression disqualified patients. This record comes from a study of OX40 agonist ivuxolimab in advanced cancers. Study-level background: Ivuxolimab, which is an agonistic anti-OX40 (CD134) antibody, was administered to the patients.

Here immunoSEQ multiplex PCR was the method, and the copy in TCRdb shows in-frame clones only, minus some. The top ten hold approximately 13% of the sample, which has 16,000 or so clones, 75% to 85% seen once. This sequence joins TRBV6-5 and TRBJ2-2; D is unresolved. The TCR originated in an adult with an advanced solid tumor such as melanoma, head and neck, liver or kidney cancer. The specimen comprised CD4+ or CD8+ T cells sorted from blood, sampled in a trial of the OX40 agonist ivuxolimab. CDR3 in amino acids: CASTSRPNIGELFF. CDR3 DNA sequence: TGTGCCAGCACCTCCCGTCCGAACATCGGGGAGCTGTTTTTT.